A selection of T cell receptor beta chains follows, all from one sample in a study of T-cell reconstitution after alpha-beta-depleted transplantation in children. TCRdb re-called the PCR reads through MiXCR, storing one row per CDR3 protein. The data hold approximately 250,000 distinct CDR3 sequences, with about 25% observed a single time. The starting material was PBMCs, obtained before TCRalphabeta/CD19-depleted stem cell transplant. All receptors derive from a girl aged 2 to 10 with Fanconi anemia, due to receive a stem cell transplant. The CDR3 runs from the conserved cysteine through the conserved F or W. The D gene is left open where the match is weak. Clone size is shown for a subset of rows, as once, few, many or a class of expanded clone.

d_gene: TRBD2
j_gene: TRBJ2-2
abundance: few
v_gene: TRBV7-9
CDR3aa: CASSSREEANTGELFF
CDR3nt: TGTGCCAGCAGCTCCCGGGAGGAGGCGAACACCGGGGAGCTGTTTTTT

d_gene: -
j_gene: TRBJ2-7
abundance: many
v_gene: TRBV20-1
CDR3aa: CSAQGGTSYEQYF
CDR3nt: TGCAGTGCACAGGGGGGGACCTCCTACGAGCAGTACTTC

d_gene: -
j_gene: TRBJ2-3
abundance: -
v_gene: TRBV20-1
CDR3aa: CSARGGVGDTQYF
CDR3nt: TGCAGTGCTAGGGGAGGAGTCGGAGATACGCAGTATTTT

d_gene: -
j_gene: TRBJ2-1
abundance: many
v_gene: TRBV25-1
CDR3aa: CASSAFGSYNEQFF
CDR3nt: TGTGCCAGCAGTGCATTCGGCTCCTACAATGAGCAGTTCTTC

d_gene: TRBD2
j_gene: TRBJ2-1
abundance: -
v_gene: TRBV6-2/TRBV6-3
CDR3aa: CASSFKAGGGHEQFF
CDR3nt: TGTGCCAGCAGCTTTAAAGCGGGAGGGGGCCATGAGCAGTTCTTC

d_gene: TRBD2
j_gene: TRBJ2-5
abundance: -
v_gene: TRBV7-2
CDR3aa: CASSLASGGGQETQYF
CDR3nt: TGTGCCAGCAGTTTGGCTAGCGGGGGAGGGCAAGAGACCCAGTACTTC

d_gene: TRBD2
j_gene: TRBJ2-3
abundance: once
v_gene: TRBV20-1
CDR3aa: CSAMGGGGDTQYF
CDR3nt: TGCAGTGCTATGGGGGGGGGTGGAGATACGCAGTATTTT

d_gene: -
j_gene: TRBJ2-7
abundance: -
v_gene: TRBV20-1
CDR3aa: CSARERGRPYEQYF
CDR3nt: TGCAGTGCTAGAGAACGAGGGAGGCCCTACGAGCAGTACTTC

d_gene: -
j_gene: TRBJ2-7
abundance: few
v_gene: TRBV5-1
CDR3aa: CASSLAGFPYEQYF
CDR3nt: TGCGCCAGCAGCTTGGCAGGTTTCCCCTACGAGCAGTACTTC

d_gene: -
j_gene: TRBJ1-1
abundance: many
v_gene: TRBV29-1
CDR3aa: CSVFRANTEAFF
CDR3nt: TGCAGCGTTTTTAGGGCGAACACTGAAGCTTTCTTT

d_gene: TRBD1
j_gene: TRBJ2-3
abundance: many
v_gene: TRBV7-2
CDR3aa: CASSLRTGGTDTQYF
CDR3nt: TGTGCCAGCAGTTTAAGGACAGGGGGGACAGATACGCAGTATTTT

d_gene: -
j_gene: TRBJ2-1
abundance: few
v_gene: TRBV7-2
CDR3aa: CASGVHSYNEQFF
CDR3nt: TGTGCCAGCGGGGTGCACTCCTACAATGAGCAGTTCTTC

d_gene: -
j_gene: TRBJ2-6
abundance: -
v_gene: TRBV7-7
CDR3aa: CASRAAGANVLTF
CDR3nt: TGTGCCAGCAGGGCGGCTGGGGCCAACGTCCTGACTTTC

d_gene: TRBD1
j_gene: TRBJ2-3
abundance: -
v_gene: TRBV4-2
CDR3aa: CASSQRGHSTDTQYF
CDR3nt: TGTGCCAGCAGCCAAAGGGGGCATAGCACAGATACGCAGTATTTT

d_gene: -
j_gene: TRBJ2-5
abundance: -
v_gene: TRBV6-5
CDR3aa: CASTSQWGTQYF
CDR3nt: TGTGCCAGCACCTCCCAATGGGGGACCCAGTACTTC

d_gene: TRBD2
j_gene: TRBJ2-3
abundance: -
v_gene: TRBV20-1
CDR3aa: CSASLAGGPGDTQYF
CDR3nt: TGCAGTGCTAGTTTAGCGGGGGGGCCAGGGGATACGCAGTATTTT

d_gene: -
j_gene: TRBJ2-7
abundance: few
v_gene: TRBV20-1
CDR3aa: CSARQFYEQYF
CDR3nt: TGCAGTGCTAGACAGTTCTACGAGCAGTACTTC

d_gene: TRBD1
j_gene: TRBJ1-2
abundance: -
v_gene: TRBV7-2
CDR3aa: CASSLGGTGTGYTF
CDR3nt: TGTGCCAGCAGCTTAGGGGGGACAGGGACTGGCTACACCTTC

d_gene: TRBD1
j_gene: TRBJ2-5
abundance: many
v_gene: TRBV20-1
CDR3aa: CSARDRRDSNQETQYF
CDR3nt: TGCAGTGCTAGAGATCGACGGGACAGCAACCAAGAGACCCAGTACTTC

d_gene: -
j_gene: TRBJ2-1
abundance: many
v_gene: TRBV9
CDR3aa: CASGRTGYNEQFF
CDR3nt: TGTGCCAGCGGGAGGACCGGCTACAATGAGCAGTTCTTC

d_gene: -
j_gene: TRBJ2-7
abundance: many
v_gene: TRBV20-1
CDR3aa: CSAKSYEQYF
CDR3nt: TGCAGTGCCAAATCCTACGAGCAGTACTTC

d_gene: TRBD1
j_gene: TRBJ2-7
abundance: few
v_gene: TRBV6-5
CDR3aa: CASSYLGQSYEQYF
CDR3nt: TGTGCCAGCAGTTACTTGGGACAGTCCTACGAGCAGTACTTC

d_gene: -
j_gene: TRBJ2-1
abundance: few
v_gene: TRBV29-1
CDR3aa: CSVESRLSYNEQFF
CDR3nt: TGCAGCGTTGAGTCCCGGCTGAGCTACAATGAGCAGTTCTTC

d_gene: -
j_gene: TRBJ1-2
abundance: many
v_gene: TRBV29-1
CDR3aa: CSVDTPGEGYTF
CDR3nt: TGCAGCGTTGATACGCCAGGGGAGGGCTACACCTTC

d_gene: -
j_gene: TRBJ2-2
abundance: many
v_gene: TRBV6-4
CDR3aa: CASSDNDRVSNTGELFF
CDR3nt: TGTGCCAGCAGTGACAACGACCGTGTCTCGAACACCGGGGAGCTGTTTTTT

d_gene: TRBD1
j_gene: TRBJ2-5
abundance: -
v_gene: TRBV5-1
CDR3aa: CASSLATGAQETQYF
CDR3nt: TGCGCCAGCAGCTTGGCGACAGGGGCCCAAGAGACCCAGTACTTC

d_gene: -
j_gene: TRBJ2-2
abundance: many
v_gene: TRBV12-3/TRBV12-4
CDR3aa: CASSLVELFF
CDR3nt: TGTGCCAGCAGTTTAGTAGAGCTGTTTTTT

d_gene: -
j_gene: TRBJ2-5
abundance: few
v_gene: TRBV24-1
CDR3aa: CATSDLLRETQYF
CDR3nt: TGTGCCACCAGTGATTTGCTCCGAGAGACCCAGTACTTC

d_gene: TRBD1
j_gene: TRBJ2-1
abundance: many
v_gene: TRBV6-2/TRBV6-3
CDR3aa: CASSYSGTGKFF
CDR3nt: TGTGCCAGCAGTTATTCCGGGACAGGGAAGTTCTTC

d_gene: TRBD2
j_gene: TRBJ2-3
abundance: few
v_gene: TRBV28
CDR3aa: CASSLLLAGRTDTQYF
CDR3nt: TGTGCCAGCAGTTTGTTGCTAGCGGGGCGGACAGATACGCAGTATTTT

d_gene: -
j_gene: TRBJ2-7
abundance: once
v_gene: TRBV7-6
CDR3aa: CASSLRDTSYEQYF
CDR3nt: TGTGCCAGCAGCTTAAGAGACACCTCCTACGAGCAGTACTTC

d_gene: -
j_gene: TRBJ2-7
abundance: -
v_gene: TRBV19
CDR3aa: CASSILGFEEQYF
CDR3nt: TGTGCCAGTAGTATTCTTGGGTTTGAAGAGCAGTACTTC

d_gene: TRBD2
j_gene: TRBJ2-5
abundance: many
v_gene: TRBV29-1
CDR3aa: CSVERLAVQETQYF
CDR3nt: TGCAGCGTTGAGCGTCTAGCGGTCCAAGAGACCCAGTACTTC

d_gene: -
j_gene: TRBJ2-3
abundance: many
v_gene: TRBV28
CDR3aa: CASSLWARNTDTQYF
CDR3nt: TGTGCCAGCAGTTTATGGGCGCGGAACACAGATACGCAGTATTTT

d_gene: -
j_gene: TRBJ1-3
abundance: -
v_gene: TRBV28
CDR3aa: CASSFGHGNTIYF
CDR3nt: TGTGCCAGCAGTTTTGGTCATGGAAACACCATATATTTT

d_gene: -
j_gene: TRBJ2-1
abundance: -
v_gene: TRBV29-1
CDR3aa: CSVTGQGKSGRVDEQFF
CDR3nt: TGCAGCGTAACCGGACAGGGGAAAAGCGGGAGGGTCGATGAGCAGTTCTTC

d_gene: -
j_gene: TRBJ1-2
abundance: many
v_gene: TRBV12-3/TRBV12-4
CDR3aa: CASTPQGNYGYTF
CDR3nt: TGTGCCAGCACCCCTCAGGGTAACTATGGCTACACCTTC

d_gene: TRBD2
j_gene: TRBJ2-7
abundance: -
v_gene: TRBV4-2
CDR3aa: CASSQNPLAGGHGQYF
CDR3nt: TGTGCCAGCAGCCAAAACCCACTAGCGGGAGGGCACGGGCAGTACTTC

d_gene: -
j_gene: TRBJ2-3
abundance: once
v_gene: TRBV29-1
CDR3aa: CSVRDTGSNTQYF
CDR3nt: TGCAGCGTGAGGGACACGGGGTCAAATACGCAGTATTTT